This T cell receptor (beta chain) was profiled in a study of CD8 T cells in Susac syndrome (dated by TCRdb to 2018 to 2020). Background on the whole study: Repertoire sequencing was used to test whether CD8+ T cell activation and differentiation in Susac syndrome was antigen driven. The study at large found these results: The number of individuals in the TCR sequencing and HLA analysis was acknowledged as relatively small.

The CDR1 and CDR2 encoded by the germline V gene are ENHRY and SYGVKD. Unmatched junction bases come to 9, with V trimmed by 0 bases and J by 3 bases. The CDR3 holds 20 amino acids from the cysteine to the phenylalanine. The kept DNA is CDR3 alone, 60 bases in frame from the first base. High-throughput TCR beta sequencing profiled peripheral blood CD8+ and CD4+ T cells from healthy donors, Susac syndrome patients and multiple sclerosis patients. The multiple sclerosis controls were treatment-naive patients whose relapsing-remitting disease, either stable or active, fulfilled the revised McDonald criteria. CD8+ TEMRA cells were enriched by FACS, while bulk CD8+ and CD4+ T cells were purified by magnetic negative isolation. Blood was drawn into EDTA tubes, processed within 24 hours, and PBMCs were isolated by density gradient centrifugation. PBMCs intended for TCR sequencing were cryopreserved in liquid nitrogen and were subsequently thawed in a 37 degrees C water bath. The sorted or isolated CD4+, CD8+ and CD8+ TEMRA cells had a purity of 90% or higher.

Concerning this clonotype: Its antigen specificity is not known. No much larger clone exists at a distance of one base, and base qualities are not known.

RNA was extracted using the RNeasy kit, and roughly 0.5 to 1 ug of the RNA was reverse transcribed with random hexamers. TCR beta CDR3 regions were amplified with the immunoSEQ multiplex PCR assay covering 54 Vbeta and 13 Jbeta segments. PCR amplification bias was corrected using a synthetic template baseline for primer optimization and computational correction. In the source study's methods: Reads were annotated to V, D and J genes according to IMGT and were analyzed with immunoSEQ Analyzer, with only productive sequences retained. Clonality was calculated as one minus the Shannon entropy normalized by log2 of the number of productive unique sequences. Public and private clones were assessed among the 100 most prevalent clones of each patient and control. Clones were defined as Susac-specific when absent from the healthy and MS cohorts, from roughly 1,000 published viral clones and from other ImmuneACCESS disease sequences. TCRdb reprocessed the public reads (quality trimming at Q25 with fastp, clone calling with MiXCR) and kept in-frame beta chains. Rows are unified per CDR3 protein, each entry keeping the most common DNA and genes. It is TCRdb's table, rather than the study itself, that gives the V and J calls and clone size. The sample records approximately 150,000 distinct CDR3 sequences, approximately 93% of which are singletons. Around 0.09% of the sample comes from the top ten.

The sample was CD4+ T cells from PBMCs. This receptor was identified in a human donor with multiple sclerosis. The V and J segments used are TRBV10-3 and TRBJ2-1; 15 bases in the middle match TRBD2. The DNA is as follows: TGTGCCATCAGTGAGTCGTTGGGACTAGCGGGAGGAGGGGACTACAATGAGCAGTTCTTC. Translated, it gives CAISESLGLAGGGDYNEQFF.